This T cell receptor beta chain is from a study of cytomegalovirus exposure and HLA in healthy donors. Details on this clone: Its target is unknown.

Notes on the study in general: Among CMV-associated TCR beta chains, most appeared HLA-restricted in a later analysis.

Both 60 Vbeta primers and 13 Jbeta primers went into the PCR. Assay: immunoSEQ multiplex PCR; the TCRdb copy retains only in-frame clones and omits some. The data contain more than 95,000 clones, 10% to 15% of them singletons. The CDR3 has 17 amino acids. CDR1 and CDR2 (germline): PRHDT, FYEKMQ (reference sequence). V was trimmed by 2 bases and J by 2 bases, leaving 16 bases between them. The chain has TRBV13 and TRBJ1-3; a weak D match, TRBD1 (6 bases). The sample was PBMCs. The TCR sequence derives from a man in his forties in good health and CMV-seropositive. The CDR3 region is CASSLRQGNLPGNTIYF. The CDR3 DNA reads TGTGCCAGCAGCTTACGGCAGGGGAACCTCCCTGGAAACACCATATATTTT.